The 32 T cell receptor beta chains below were found in one sample sequenced in a study of T cells in Graves' hyperthyroidism and ophthalmopathy. Regions amplified from RNA transcripts were the TCR beta CDR3 regions. The HTBI primer set served for first-round RT-PCR of the TCR CDR3. Each CDR3 protein gets one entry after TCRdb re-called the multiplex PCR reads with MiXCR. The sample holds roughly 600,000 distinct CDR3 sequences, approximately 14% seen once. Specimen: blood. The source is a woman aged 45-65 years with Graves' ophthalmopathy.

The chain links TRBV19 to TRBJ2-1; D is tentatively TRBD1 or TRBD2 (5 bases each). This CDR3 is built from 13 residues. Germline V gene lookup returns CDR1 LNHDA and CDR2 SQIVND (reference sequence). The V and J ends lost 3 bases and 7 bases respectively, with 10 bases between them. The CDR3 here is CASSIVGENEQFF. CDR3 bases: TGTGCCAGTAGTATTGTGGGGGAGAATGAGCAGTTCTTC.

This clonotype was seen more than once but under ten times. The rearrangement links TRBV6-2 or TRBV6-3 to TRBJ1-1; possibly TRBD1 for D (5 bases). The CDR3 has 15 residues. In germline, CDR1 is MNHEY, CDR2 SVGEGT. The V end lost 5 bases, the J end lost 4 bases, and 17 bases lay between the germline ends. CDR3 loop: CASSPTRTGLTEAFF. CDR3 nucleotides: TGTGCCAGCAGTCCAACAAGGACGGGACTCACTGAAGCTTTCTTT.

This clonotype was found many times. The rearrangement links TRBV20-1 to TRBJ1-4; 7 nucleotides align to TRBD1. Germline values: CDR1 DFQATT, CDR2 SNEGSKA (reference sequence). Unmatched junction bases numbered 12, after V lost 5 bases and J lost 3 bases. The CDR3 consists of 16 residues. The CDR3 region has the DNA TGCAGTGCTCCAGGGGGACCCGGGACAGCTAATGAAAAACTGTTTTTT. Protein: CSAPGGPGTANEKLFF.

The table lists this clonotype with many counts. V is TRBV18 and J is TRBJ2-1; 7 bases line up with TRBD1. CDR3 length equals 15 residues. Germline trimming cut 3 bases from V and 4 bases from J; bases unmatched to any gene: 6. Germline assignment: CDR1 KGHSH and CDR2 LQKENI. The CDR3 loop is CASSPRRQGYNEQFF. The CDR3 DNA sequence: TGTGCCAGCTCACCCCGCAGACAGGGTTACAATGAGCAGTTCTTC.

This clonotype was seen repeatedly, ten times or more. This chain connects TRBV12-3 or TRBV12-4 to TRBJ2-1; 7 bases line up with TRBD2. The CDR3 runs to 15 residues. Trimming cost V 6 bases and J 5 bases; bases outside gene matches: 10. CDR3 DNA sequence: TGTGCCAGCAGCTCCCATGTCCTAGCGGACAATGAGCAGTTCTTC. Residues: CASSSHVLADNEQFF.

The chain is built from TRBV9 and TRBJ2-4; D unclear. V gave up 3 bases and J gave up 1 base, with 5 bases separating them. This CDR3 comprises 13 residues. The germline CDR1 and CDR2 sequences are SGDLS and YYNGEE. CDR3 residues: CASSGHAKNIQYF. The DNA of the CDR3 is TGTGCCAGCAGCGGACACGCCAAAAACATTCAGTACTTC.

The table lists this clonotype with a few counts. A clone one base away is much larger, so this may be a read error. CDR3 bases: TGTGCCAGCAGCCACCAGTACGATGAGCAGTTCTTC. Amino acid sequence: CASSHQYDEQFF. V is TRBV7-8 and J is TRBJ2-1, with D hard to call. The CDR3 length is 12 residues. With 5 bases removed from V and 8 bases from J, the gap between germline ends came to 10 bases. Germline V gives CDR1 SGHVS, CDR2 FQNEAQ.

In its sample, this clonotype was seen many times. The V gene is TRBV27, the J gene TRBJ2-4; 12 bases fit TRBD2. J was trimmed by 6 bases and V by 5 bases; bases with no gene match: 8. This CDR3 contains 16 residues. Germline V gives CDR1 MNHEY, CDR2 SMNVEV (reference sequence). The CDR3: CASSQLAGGMGNIQYF. CDR3 sequence (DNA): TGTGCCAGCAGTCAGCTAGCGGGAGGGATGGGAAACATTCAGTACTTC.

This clonotype was found many times. The chain is built from TRBV20-1 and TRBJ2-7; 7 bases line up with TRBD1. V lost 6 bases and J lost 6; bases outside the gene matches: 17. Germline assignment: CDR1 DFQATT and CDR2 SNEGSKA (reference sequence). The CDR3 runs to 15 residues. DNA for the CDR3: TGCAGTGCCAGGGGGTCCAGACAAGGGCCCCGCGAGCAGTACTTC. This codes for CSARGSRQGPREQYF.

The CDR3 DNA reads as TGCAGTGCCAAGAGGGGGACTAGGAGTTCGTTCTTC. It yields the protein CSAKRGTRSSFF. The J gene is TRBJ2-1, the V gene TRBV20-1; 8 bases match TRBD2. J was trimmed by 15 bases and V by 6 bases; bases with no gene match: 13. The CDR3 spans 12 residues. Germline V gives CDR1 DFQATT, CDR2 SNEGSKA (reference sequence).

In its sample, this clonotype was seen many times. The chain uses TRBV24-1 and TRBJ2-3; 11 bases map to TRBD2. Germline V gives CDR1 KGHDR, CDR2 SFDVKD. The CDR3 contains 15 residues. The V gene end was trimmed by 4 bases and the J gene end by 5 bases; junction bases not matched to a gene: 4. The CDR3: CATSDPGTSGDTQYF. In DNA, the CDR3 is TGTGCCACCAGTGACCCCGGGACTAGCGGAGATACGCAGTATTTT.

The J gene is TRBJ2-5, the V gene TRBV19; TRBD2 agrees at 8 bases. Trimming removed 6 bases from V and 4 bases from J; junction bases left unmatched: 7. The CDR3 has 14 amino acids. The germline CDR1 and CDR2 sequences are LNHDA and SQIVND (reference sequence). CDR3 residues: CASRPAGVGETQYF. The CDR3 region has the DNA TGTGCCAGTAGACCAGCGGGAGTCGGAGAGACCCAGTACTTC.

The chain combines TRBV12-3 or TRBV12-4 with TRBJ1-6, with 7 positions matching TRBD1. The CDR3 has 14 residues. V lost 6 bases, J lost 8 bases, and 7 bases stayed unmatched. This CDR3 is CASRARQGHSPLHF. CDR3 sequence (DNA): TGTGCCAGCAGGGCGAGACAGGGTCATTCACCCCTCCACTTT.

Ten or more counts support this clonotype. The chain joins TRBV7-9 to TRBJ2-7; D might be TRBD1 (5 bases). Germline V gives CDR1 SEHNR, CDR2 FQNEAQ (reference sequence). V was shortened by 1 base and J by 6 bases, with 10 bases between the two germline ends. This CDR3 comprises 13 residues. The CDR3 coding sequence is TGTGCCAGCAGCTTAGTGCTGCAGGGCGAGCAGTACTTC. It is translated as CASSLVLQGEQYF.

In this sample, this clonotype turned up many times. V gene TRBV18 combines with J gene TRBJ2-7, with 7 bases identical to TRBD1. Per the germline V gene, CDR1 is KGHSH and CDR2 is LQKENI. The CDR3 length is 15 residues. V shed 3 bases, J shed 3 bases, and the junction held 8 bases outside the gene matches. DNA of the CDR3: TGTGCCAGCTCACCGACATCGACAGGGCGCTACGAGCAGTACTTC. This gives the protein CASSPTSTGRYEQYF.

There are many counts of this clonotype. The chain carries TRBV11-2 and TRBJ2-1, with unresolved D. The CDR3 length is 10 residues. Germline-derived CDR1 and CDR2 are SGHAT and FQNNGV. V lost 2 bases to trimming and J lost 13 bases, with 6 bases between them. The CDR3 nucleotides read TGTGCCAGCAGCTTAACCGCTCAGTTCTTC. Protein: CASSLTAQFF.

This chain uses TRBV19 with TRBJ1-2, with a possible D match to TRBD1 (5 bases). The germline V gene encodes CDR1 LNHDA and CDR2 SQIVND (reference sequence). The CDR3 covers 15 residues. V lost 0 bases and J 6 bases, leaving 14 bases between the germline ends. CDR3 sequence reads: CASSIDQGVGNGYTF. The DNA of the CDR3 is TGTGCCAGTAGTATAGATCAGGGAGTGGGGAATGGCTACACCTTC.

Concerning this clonotype: Since a much larger clone is just one base distant, this may be a read error. The gene calls are TRBV7-2 and TRBJ2-3; D perhaps matches TRBD2 (6 bases). The V end was cut by 3 bases, the J end by 6 bases, with 16 bases between. The CDR3 consists of 15 residues. Germline CDR1 is SGHTA and CDR2 is FQGNSA. CDR3 DNA sequence: TGTGCCAGCAGCTTCCTAGCGAGAGGCGTGGATACGCAGTATTTT. It encodes CASSFLARGVDTQYF. Full variable domain (outside the CDR3, taken from reference TRBV7-2 and TRBJ2-3): GAGVSQSPSNKVTEKGKDVELRCDPISGHTALYWYRQSLGQGLEFLIYFQGNSAPDKSGLPSDRFSAERTGGSVSTLTIQRTQQEDSAVYLCASSFLARGVDTQYFGPGTRLTVL.

This CDR3 reads CASRPRQASNQPQHF. Written as DNA, the CDR3 is TGTGCCAGTAGACCGCGACAGGCCAGCAATCAGCCCCAGCATTTT. The chain combines TRBV19 with TRBJ1-5; TRBD1 might be the D (6 bases). The germline V and J ends were trimmed by 6 bases and 1 base, with 13 bases remaining between them. Germline CDR1 LNHDA, CDR2 SQIVND (reference sequence). The CDR3 has 15 residues.

This clonotype was recorded many times. The rearrangement uses TRBV7-8 and TRBJ2-1; D is ambiguous. Between the trimmed V and J ends, which lost 7 bases and 6 bases, there was a span of 16 bases. The CDR3 loop spans 14 amino acids. CDR1 and CDR2 (germline): SGHVS, FQNEAQ. This chain's CDR3 is CASIKLFHGNEQFF. The DNA for the CDR3 is TGTGCCAGCATTAAACTATTTCACGGCAATGAGCAGTTCTTC.

This clonotype was seen at least ten times. This chain connects TRBV28 to TRBJ2-7; D gene unclear. Looked up from germline, CDR1 is MDHEN and CDR2 is SYDVKM. This CDR3 spans 13 amino acids. The V end was cut by 6 bases, the J end by 3 bases, with 12 bases between. Written as DNA, the CDR3 is TGTGCCAGCAGACCCCCCCTAGTCTACGAGCAGTACTTC. Translating gives CASRPPLVYEQYF.

This clonotype was recorded at least ten times. This chain uses TRBV5-5 with TRBJ2-2, with TRBD1 matching 7 bases. Germline loops: CDR1 SGHKS, CDR2 YYEKEE (reference sequence). The CDR3 spans 16 residues. Trimming cost V 4 bases and J 1 base; bases outside gene matches: 7. CDR3 protein: CASSRETGRNTGELFF. DNA for the CDR3: TGTGCCAGCAGCCGAGAGACAGGGCGGAACACCGGGGAGCTGTTTTTT.

The chain couples TRBV20-1 to TRBJ2-3, with a weak D call TRBD1 (6 bases). Trimming removed 7 bases from V and 1 base from J, with 18 bases in between. The germline V gene has CDR1 DFQATT and CDR2 SNEGSKA (reference sequence). This CDR3 is built from 15 residues. The CDR3: CSVRQGFIGTDTQYF. In DNA form, the CDR3 reads TGCAGTGTTAGGCAGGGGTTCATAGGCACAGATACGCAGTATTTT.

There are a few counts of this clonotype. A clone one base away is much larger, so this may be a read error. V is TRBV28 and J is TRBJ1-1, with unresolved D. V was shortened by 8 bases and J by 4 bases, with 11 bases between the two germline ends. Germline CDR1 and CDR2: MDHEN and SYDVKM. CDR3 length equals 12 residues. CDR3 sequence (DNA): TGTGCCAGCCACGACGGAAGCACTGAAGCTTTCTTT. It translates to CASHDGSTEAFF. Using reference TRBV28 and TRBJ1-1 for the parts outside the CDR3, the full variable domain is DVKVTQSSRYLVKRTGEKVFLECVQDMDHENMFWYRQDPGLGLRLIYFSYDVKMKEKGDIPEGYSVSREKKERFSLILESASTNQTSMYLCASHDGSTEAFFGQGTRLTVV.

This chain uses TRBV6-1 with TRBJ2-1; TRBD1 matches at 9 bases. J gave up 8 bases and V 9 bases, and 8 bases lay outside the gene matches. The CDR3 totals 13 residues. Looked up from germline, CDR1 is MNHNS and CDR2 is SASEGT. CDR3: CASCRQGGDEQFF. The CDR3 nucleotides are TGTGCCAGTTGTAGACAGGGGGGGGATGAGCAGTTCTTC.

Only a few counts were recorded for this clonotype. CDR3 sequence reads: CASSLVMGGVDQPQHF. In nucleotides, the CDR3 is TGTGCCAGCAGCTTAGTTATGGGGGGCGTGGATCAGCCCCAGCATTTT. The chain couples TRBV7-9 to TRBJ1-5, with D tentatively TRBD1 (6 bases). The CDR3 covers 16 residues. V lost 1 base, J lost 5 bases, and 15 bases lay in between. Per germline, CDR1 SEHNR and CDR2 FQNEAQ (reference sequence).

The chain recombines TRBV6-1 with TRBJ1-5, with 8 bases aligning to TRBD1. V lost 7 bases, J lost 4 bases, and 6 bases stayed unmatched. CDR1 is MNHNS, CDR2 SASEGT, per germline. CDR3 length: 14 amino acids. The CDR3 loop reads CASKRRGLNQPQHF. CDR3 DNA: TGTGCCAGCAAGCGCAGGGGGCTTAATCAGCCCCAGCATTTT.

This chain connects TRBV7-9 to TRBJ1-1, with a tentative D call TRBD1 (5 bases). The germline V gene encodes CDR1 SEHNR and CDR2 FQNEAQ (reference sequence). This CDR3 spans 11 amino acids. V was trimmed by 5 bases and J by 7 bases, leaving 8 bases between them. CDR3: CASSADSEAFF. The CDR3, as DNA: TGTGCCAGCAGCGCAGACAGTGAAGCTTTCTTT. Looking up the rest from reference TRBV7-9 and TRBJ1-1 gives the full variable domain: DTGVSQNPRHKITKRGQNVTFRCDPISEHNRLYWYRQTLGQGPEFLTYFQNEAQLEKSRLLSDRFSAERPKGSFSTLEIQRTEQGDSAMYLCASSADSEAFFGQGTRLTVV.

CDR3 in amino acids: CASSYLTETNTEAFF. The CDR3 DNA sequence: TGTGCCAGCAGTTACCTGACGGAGACCAACACTGAAGCTTTCTTT. This chain links TRBV28 with TRBJ1-1, with no clear D. The CDR3 runs to 15 residues. Trimming left V 4 bases short and J 2 bases short, with 14 bases between. Germline CDR1 and CDR2: MDHEN and SYDVKM.

This sequence joins TRBV19 and TRBJ2-7, with TRBD1 matching 8 bases. In germline, CDR1 is LNHDA, CDR2 SQIVND (reference sequence). The CDR3 extends over 15 amino acids. With V trimmed by 6 bases and J by 4 bases, 11 bases remained unmatched. Written as DNA, the CDR3 is TGTGCCAGTAGCTACCCAGGACAGGGCGGGTACGAGCAGTACTTC. Residues: CASSYPGQGGYEQYF.

A remark on this clonotype: A read error may be the cause here, since a much bigger clone is one base away. The CDR3 end shows no conserved phenylalanine or tryptophan, and so a read error is likely. V gene TRBV4-2 combines with J gene TRBJ2-5, with 7 nucleotides matching TRBD1. V was pared by 1 base and J by 4 bases, with 3 bases of the junction left unmatched. The CDR3 sequence is 14 residues long. From germline, CDR1 is LGHNA and CDR2 YNFKEQ. CDR3 sequence reads: CASSQVDRAETQYL. The DNA of the CDR3 is TGTGCCAGCAGCCAAGTTGACAGGGCAGAGACCCAGTACCTC.

In its sample, this clonotype was seen many times. This chain joins TRBV27 and TRBJ2-1; TRBD1 matches 11 bases. The CDR3 runs to 16 residues. Germline CDR1 is MNHEY and CDR2 is SMNVEV (reference sequence). V gave up 4 bases and J gave up 8 bases; unmatched junction bases: 10. CDR3 region: CASSSKPGQGVYEQFF. In DNA form, the CDR3 reads TGTGCCAGCAGTTCGAAACCGGGACAGGGGGTCTATGAGCAGTTCTTC.